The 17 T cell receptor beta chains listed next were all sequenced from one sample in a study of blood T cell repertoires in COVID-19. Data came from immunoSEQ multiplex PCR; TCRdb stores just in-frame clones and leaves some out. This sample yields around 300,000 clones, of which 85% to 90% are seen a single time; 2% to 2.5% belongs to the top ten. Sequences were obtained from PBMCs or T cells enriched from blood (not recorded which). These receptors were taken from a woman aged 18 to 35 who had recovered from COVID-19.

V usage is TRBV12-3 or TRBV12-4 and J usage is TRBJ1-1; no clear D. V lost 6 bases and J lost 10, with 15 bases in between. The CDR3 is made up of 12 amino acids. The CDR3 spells CASRGIGLGAFF. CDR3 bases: TGTGCCAGCAGAGGTATCGGCCTAGGAGCTTTCTTT.

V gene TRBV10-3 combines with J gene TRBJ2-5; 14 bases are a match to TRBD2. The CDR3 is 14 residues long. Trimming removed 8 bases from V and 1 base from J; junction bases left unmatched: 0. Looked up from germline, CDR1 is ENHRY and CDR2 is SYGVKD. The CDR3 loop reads CAIGLAGGQETQYF. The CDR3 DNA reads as TGTGCCATCGGACTAGCGGGGGGCCAAGAGACCCAGTACTTC.

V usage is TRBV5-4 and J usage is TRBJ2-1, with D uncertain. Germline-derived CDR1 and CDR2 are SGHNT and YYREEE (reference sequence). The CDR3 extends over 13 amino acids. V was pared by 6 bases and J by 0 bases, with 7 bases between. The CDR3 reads CASTPDSYNEQFF. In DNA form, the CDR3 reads TGTGCCAGCACCCCAGACTCCTACAATGAGCAGTTCTTC.

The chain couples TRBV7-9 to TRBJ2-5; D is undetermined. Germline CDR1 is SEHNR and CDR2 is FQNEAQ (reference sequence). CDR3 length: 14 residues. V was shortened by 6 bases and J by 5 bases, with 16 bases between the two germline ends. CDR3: CASSVVTPWETQYF. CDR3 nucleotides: TGTGCCAGCAGTGTAGTAACCCCTTGGGAGACCCAGTACTTC.

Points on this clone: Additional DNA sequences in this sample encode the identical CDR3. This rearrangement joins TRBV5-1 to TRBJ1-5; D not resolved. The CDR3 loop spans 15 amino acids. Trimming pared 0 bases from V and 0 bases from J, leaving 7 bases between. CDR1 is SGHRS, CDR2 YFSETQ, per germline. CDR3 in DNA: TGCGCCAGCAGCTTGGGGGGAGGTAGCAATCAGCCCCAGCATTTT. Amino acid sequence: CASSLGGGSNQPQHF.

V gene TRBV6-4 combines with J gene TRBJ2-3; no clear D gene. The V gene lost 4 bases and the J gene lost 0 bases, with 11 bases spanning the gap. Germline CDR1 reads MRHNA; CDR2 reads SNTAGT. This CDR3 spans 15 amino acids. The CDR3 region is CASSAVRSSTDTQYF. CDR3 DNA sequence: TGTGCCAGCAGTGCAGTAAGATCTAGCACAGATACGCAGTATTTT.

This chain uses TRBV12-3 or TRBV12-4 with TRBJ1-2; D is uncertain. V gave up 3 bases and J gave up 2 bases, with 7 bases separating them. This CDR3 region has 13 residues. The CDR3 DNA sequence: TGTGCCAGCAGTTTCGCAGTAAACTATGGCTACACCTTC. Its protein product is CASSFAVNYGYTF.

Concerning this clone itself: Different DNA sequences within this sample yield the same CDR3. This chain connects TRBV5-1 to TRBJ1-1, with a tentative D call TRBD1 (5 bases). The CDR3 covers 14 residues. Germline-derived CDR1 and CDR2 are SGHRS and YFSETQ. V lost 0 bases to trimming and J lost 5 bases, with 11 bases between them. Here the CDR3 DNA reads TGCGCCAGCAGCTTGGGGGGCGGGGATACTGAAGCTTTCTTT. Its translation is CASSLGGGDTEAFF.

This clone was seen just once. For the CDR3, the DNA is TGCGCCAGCAGCCACGACGGGACAGGTCCTGACGGCTACACCTTC. It yields the protein CASSHDGTGPDGYTF. This sequence joins TRBV4-1 and TRBJ1-2; TRBD1 agrees at 8 bases. CDR3 length: 15 residues. Germline CDR1 and CDR2: MGHRA and YSYEKL. The V segment lost 3 bases and the J segment 8 bases; nucleotides outside the gene matches: 11.

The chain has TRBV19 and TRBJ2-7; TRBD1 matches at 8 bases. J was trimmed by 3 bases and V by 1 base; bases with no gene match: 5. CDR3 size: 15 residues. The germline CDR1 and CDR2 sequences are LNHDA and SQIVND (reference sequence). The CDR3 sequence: CASSIGAGTGYEQYF. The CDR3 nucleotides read TGTGCCAGTAGTATAGGTGCCGGGACAGGCTACGAGCAGTACTTC.

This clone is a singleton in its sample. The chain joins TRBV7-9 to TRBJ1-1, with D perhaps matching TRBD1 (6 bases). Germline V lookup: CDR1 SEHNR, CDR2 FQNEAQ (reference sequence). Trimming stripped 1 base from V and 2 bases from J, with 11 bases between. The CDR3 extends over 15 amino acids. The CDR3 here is CASSLGGTPNTEAFF. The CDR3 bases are TGTGCCAGCAGCTTAGGAGGGACACCCAACACTGAAGCTTTCTTT.

The CDR3 protein is CASSAGQGFAMNTEAFF. CDR3 nucleotide sequence: TGTGCCAGCAGCGCGGGACAGGGCTTTGCCATGAACACTGAAGCTTTCTTT. V is TRBV5-6 and J is TRBJ1-1, with TRBD1 matching 9 bases. The trim removed 4 bases at V and 0 bases at J, leaving 10 bases unmatched. Germline V gene lookup returns CDR1 SGHDT and CDR2 YYEEEE. The CDR3 is 17 residues long.

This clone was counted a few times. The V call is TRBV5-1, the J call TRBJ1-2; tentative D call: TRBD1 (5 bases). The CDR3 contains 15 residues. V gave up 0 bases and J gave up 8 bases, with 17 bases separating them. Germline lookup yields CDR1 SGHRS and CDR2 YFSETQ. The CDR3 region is CASSLEGGAAMGYTF. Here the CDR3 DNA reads TGCGCCAGCAGCTTGGAAGGAGGGGCTGCTATGGGCTACACCTTC.

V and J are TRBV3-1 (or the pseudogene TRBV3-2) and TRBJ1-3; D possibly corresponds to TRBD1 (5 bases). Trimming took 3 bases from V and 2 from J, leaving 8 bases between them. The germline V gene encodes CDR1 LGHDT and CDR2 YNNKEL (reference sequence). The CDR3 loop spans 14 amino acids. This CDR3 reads CASSQTAPGNTIYF. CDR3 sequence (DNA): TGTGCCAGCAGCCAGACAGCTCCTGGAAACACCATATATTTT.

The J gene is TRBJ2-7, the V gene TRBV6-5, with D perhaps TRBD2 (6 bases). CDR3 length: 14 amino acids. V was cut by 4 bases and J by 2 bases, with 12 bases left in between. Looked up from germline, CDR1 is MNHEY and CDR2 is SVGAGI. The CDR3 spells CASSSRDSPYEQYF. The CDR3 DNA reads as TGTGCCAGCAGTTCCCGGGACTCCCCCTACGAGCAGTACTTC.

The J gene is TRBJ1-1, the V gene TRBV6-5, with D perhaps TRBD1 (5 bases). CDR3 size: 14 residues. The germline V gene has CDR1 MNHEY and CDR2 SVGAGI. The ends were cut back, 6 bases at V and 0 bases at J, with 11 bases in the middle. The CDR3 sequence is CASSWGGMNTEAFF. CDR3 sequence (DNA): TGTGCCAGCAGCTGGGGGGGGATGAACACTGAAGCTTTCTTT.

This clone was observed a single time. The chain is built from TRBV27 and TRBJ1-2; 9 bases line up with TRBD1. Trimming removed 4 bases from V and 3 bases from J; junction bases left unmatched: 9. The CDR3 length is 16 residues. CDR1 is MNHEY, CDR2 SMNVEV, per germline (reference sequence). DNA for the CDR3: TGTGCCAGCAGTTATTCGTTGGACAGGGGTTACTATGGCTACACCTTC. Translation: CASSYSLDRGYYGYTF.